This is a list of T cell receptor beta chains from one sample in a study of blood T cell repertoires in COVID-19. Using immunoSEQ multiplex PCR, the repertoire was profiled, and TCRdb retains in-frame clones only, with some absent. The data show 200,000 to 300,000 clones, around nine tenths seen once. Material: peripheral blood. These receptor sequences come from a man between 18 and 35 years old with active or convalescent COVID-19. Both conserved end residues are part of each CDR3. The order of the fields is clone size, V gene, CDR3 protein. Part of the rows lack a size; the others show once, few, many or a class for expanded clones.

>.|TRBV19
CASSTATGFETQYF
>.|TRBV20-1
CSQQGNTEAFF
>.|TRBV6-5
CASRDGGDRNTIYF
>once|TRBV25-1
CASSLGTVEGETQYF
>.|TRBV27
CASSSGLALTDTQYF
>.|TRBV6-2/TRBV6-3
CASSYSGQPGNTIYF
>.|TRBV5-6
CASSLAPGQETQYF
>few|TRBV2
CARSNRDRDTGELFF
>few|TRBV11-2
CASSLGGTNEKLFF
>.|TRBV19
CASSTGLAGNKNIQYF
>.|TRBV5-6
CASSREGRRNTEAFF
>.|TRBV28
CASSLDGDYGYTF
>.|TRBV7-3
CASSTSGSTDTQYF
>few|TRBV5-4
CASSLAGQRGYGYTF
>.|TRBV11-2
CASSILGGGGEYF
>few|TRBV7-9
CASSLGGTGPPGNTEAFF
>.|TRBV5-1
CASSLGGTLVDTGELFF
>.|TRBV30
CAWGQGGSGELFF
>.|TRBV2
CASSIDEQFF
>.|TRBV18
CASSAQGVHGNEQFF
>many|TRBV29-1
CSVVTGGVLETQYF
>few|TRBV7-6
CASSPGGGSYNEQFF
>.|TRBV6-5
CASRTAYEQYF
>.|TRBV12-3/TRBV12-4
CASRTGVGQPQHF
>.|TRBV6-6
CASSYPTGEGTQPQHF
>.|TRBV27
CASKYTGGTEAFF
>.|TRBV10-3
CAISDGRRGWHTEAFF
>.|TRBV13
CASSLVELAGISEQFF
>.|TRBV18
CASSLTSGPNTGELFF
>.|TRBV7-2
CASSLDRRTEAFF
>once|TRBV7-2
CASSLDGDGGELFF
>.|TRBV7-9
CASSLPNQPQHF
>.|TRBV27
CASSFLSAGYSYNEQFF
>.|TRBV6-5
CASSYDGGGNSPLHF
>once|TRBV7-9
CASSHTRRTGVDYGYTF
>.|TRBV28
CASSLGTVAGDYYGYTF
>few|TRBV10-2
CASRLLRGTEAFF
>few|TRBV27
CASRPTLTEYSNQPQHF
>.|TRBV9
CASSVEGQGAYNEQFF
>.|TRBV13
CASSRLAGGPLADTQYF
>.|TRBV5-1
CASSLGGTGNNEQFF